This paragraph reports one T cell receptor (beta chain). Building of the TCR beta libraries involved iRepertoire HTBI primers and Arm-PCR of CDR3 regions. TCRdb reprocessed the multiplex PCR reads with MiXCR, giving one entry per CDR3 protein. The sample yields 500,000 to 800,000 distinct CDR3 sequences, approximately 29% seen once. Time point specified: persistent/refractory GD, antithyroid drugs over 5 years with positive TRAb. PBMC RNA was the source of the TCR library. The CDR3 sequence is 15 residues long. Germline V gives CDR1 GTSNPN, CDR2 SVGIG (reference sequence). Trimming removed 0 bases at V and 4 bases at J, with 12 bases between. This entry is derived from a study of regulatory T cells in long-lasting Graves disease.

The chain employs TRBV30 and TRBJ1-4, with no clear D. Sequenced material: peripheral blood mononuclear cells (PBMCs), taken when the disease was refractory, from a patient treated with antithyroid drugs. This receptor was taken from a female donor with Graves disease. In nucleotides, the CDR3 is TGTGCCTGGAGTGTACTTCGGGGAAGTAATGAAAAACTGTTTTTT. The encoded protein is CAWSVLRGSNEKLFF. Together with reference TRBV30 and TRBJ1-4, the CDR3 gives the full variable domain: SQTIHQWPATLVQPVGSPLSLECTVEGTSNPNLYWYRQAAGRGLQLLFYSVGIGQISSEVPQNLSASRPQDRQFILSSKKLLLSDSGFYLCAWSVLRGSNEKLFFGSGTQLSVL.